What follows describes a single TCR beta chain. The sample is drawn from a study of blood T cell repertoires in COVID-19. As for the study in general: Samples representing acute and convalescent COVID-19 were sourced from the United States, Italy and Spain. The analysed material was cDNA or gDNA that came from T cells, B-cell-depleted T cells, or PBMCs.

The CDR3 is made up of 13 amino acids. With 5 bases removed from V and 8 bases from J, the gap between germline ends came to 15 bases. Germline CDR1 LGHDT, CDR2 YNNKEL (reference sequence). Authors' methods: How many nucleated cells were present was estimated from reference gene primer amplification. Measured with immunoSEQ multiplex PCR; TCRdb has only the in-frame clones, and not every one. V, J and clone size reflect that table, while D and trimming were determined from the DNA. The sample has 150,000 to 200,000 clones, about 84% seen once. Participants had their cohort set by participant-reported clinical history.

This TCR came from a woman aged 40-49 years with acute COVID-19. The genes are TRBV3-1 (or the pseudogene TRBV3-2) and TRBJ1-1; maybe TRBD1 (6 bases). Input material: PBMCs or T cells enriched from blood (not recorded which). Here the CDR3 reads CASSVNSGTEAFF. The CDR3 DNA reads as TGTGCCAGCAGCGTAAATTCCGGGACAGAAGCTTTCTTT.